The 10 T cell receptor beta chains below all came from one sample that was sequenced in a study of blood T cell repertoires in COVID-19. Measured with immunoSEQ multiplex PCR; TCRdb has only the in-frame clones, and not every one. This sample has 270,000 or so clones, with about nine tenths found just once. The sequencing input was peripheral blood. These receptors were collected from a woman aged 25 to 39 with active or convalescent COVID-19.

The V gene is TRBV27, the J gene TRBJ2-3; TRBD2 matches at 16 bases. The CDR3 length is 18 residues. CDR1 and CDR2 (germline): MNHEY, SMNVEV (reference sequence). The trim removed 8 bases at V and 0 bases at J, leaving 8 bases unmatched. The CDR3 DNA reads TGTGCCAGCCAACCGCCGGGACTAGCGGGGGGGAGCACAGATACGCAGTATTTT. This encodes CASQPPGLAGGSTDTQYF.

The rearrangement joins TRBV9 to TRBJ2-3, with D tentatively TRBD2 (6 bases). The V gene lost 0 bases and the J gene lost 3 bases, with 11 bases spanning the gap. This CDR3 spans 15 amino acids. CDR1 and CDR2 from the germline V gene are SGDLS and YYNGEE. CDR3 region: CASSVAGGWTDTQYF. In DNA, the CDR3 is TGTGCCAGCAGCGTAGCTGGGGGGTGGACAGATACGCAGTATTTT.

The V gene is TRBV9, the J gene TRBJ1-4, with TRBD1 matching over 7 bases. There are 17 residues in the CDR3. Per germline, CDR1 SGDLS and CDR2 YYNGEE. Germline trimming cut 1 base from V and 0 bases from J; bases unmatched to any gene: 6. The CDR3: CASSVNPDRPTNEKLFF. For the CDR3, the DNA is TGTGCCAGCAGCGTAAATCCGGACAGGCCAACTAATGAAAAACTGTTTTTT.

This chain links TRBV3-1 (or the pseudogene TRBV3-2) with TRBJ2-5, with TRBD2 identical over 9 bases. The CDR3 sequence is 16 residues long. J was trimmed by 5 bases and V by 0 bases; bases with no gene match: 7. The germline gives CDR1 LGHDT, CDR2 YNNKEL (reference sequence). Here the CDR3 DNA reads TGTGCCAGCAGCCAAGATCTAGCGGGGTTTGGGGAGACCCAGTACTTC. Residues: CASSQDLAGFGETQYF.

This clone was picked up one time. The chain uses TRBV10-3 and TRBJ2-5; 8 bases match TRBD2. There are 15 residues in the CDR3. Trimming at V came to 8 bases and at J to 3 bases, leaving 11 bases not matched to a gene. Germline CDR1 is ENHRY and CDR2 is SYGVKD. CDR3 bases: TGTGCCATCGGGACGGGGGGGGCGGTGAAAGAGACCCAGTACTTC. Its translation is CAIGTGGAVKETQYF.

The chain employs TRBV5-1 and TRBJ2-1; 14 bases are a match to TRBD2. With V trimmed by 6 bases and J by 7 bases, 12 bases remained unmatched. The CDR3 length is 17 residues. Germline CDR1 SGHRS, CDR2 YFSETQ. The CDR3 DNA sequence: TGCGCCAGCATGGACCCGACTAGCGGGGGGGGAGAGAATGAGCAGTTCTTC. This gives the protein CASMDPTSGGGENEQFF.

This chain joins TRBV30 and TRBJ1-4; D call uncertain. CDR1 is GTSNPN and CDR2 is SVGIG in the germline V gene (reference sequence). The germline V and J ends were trimmed by 0 bases and 0 bases, with 14 bases remaining between them. The CDR3 is made up of 17 amino acids. CDR3 in DNA: TGTGCCTGGAGTGTACACGTGGGCTTTTCAACTAATGAAAAACTGTTTTTT. It encodes CAWSVHVGFSTNEKLFF.

The chain recombines TRBV11-3 with TRBJ2-2; tentatively, D is TRBD1 (6 bases). This CDR3 region has 14 residues. CDR1 and CDR2 (germline): SGHNT, YENEEA. V gave up 2 bases and J gave up 7 bases, with 11 bases separating them. The chain's CDR3 is CASSLTGKSGELFF. The CDR3 DNA is TGTGCCAGCAGCTTAACAGGGAAGAGCGGGGAGCTGTTTTTT.

The rearrangement links TRBV7-3 to TRBJ2-3; tentatively, D is TRBD2 (7 bases). The V and J ends lost 5 bases and 2 bases respectively, with 20 bases between them. Germline lookup yields CDR1 SGHTA and CDR2 FQGTGA. The CDR3 length is 17 residues. CDR3 sequence reads: CASSPFVTGGDTDTQYF. DNA of the CDR3: TGTGCCAGCAGCCCCTTCGTGACGGGGGGCGACACAGATACGCAGTATTTT.

V is TRBV7-2 and J is TRBJ2-3; 9 bases align to TRBD2. Germline CDR1 is SGHTA and CDR2 is FQGNSA. J was trimmed by 5 bases and V by 0 bases; bases with no gene match: 3. The CDR3 loop spans 15 amino acids. Here the CDR3 DNA reads TGTGCCAGCAGCTTAGCACAGACTAGCGGAGATACGCAGTATTTT. Its protein product is CASSLAQTSGDTQYF.